This T cell receptor beta chain originates from a study of shared clonotypes between healthy human individuals. In germline, CDR1 is ENHRY, CDR2 SYGVKD. The CDR3 has 14 residues. The V and J ends lost 0 bases and 5 bases respectively, with 11 bases between them. General observations from the study: Across four donors, naive CD4 shared roughly 5%, naive CD8 more than 3%, memory CD4 about 2.5%, memory CD8 0.4%. The study generally estimated greater richness for naive than memory subsets. Read depth was anticipated to influence clonotype sharing among donors. In having few donors, the study represented limited genetic and exposure-history diversity.

Data came from immunoSEQ multiplex PCR; TCRdb stores just in-frame clones and leaves some out. Among about 2 million clones listed, around 95% were seen once. Worth noting for this clone: As yet, its antigen is unknown.

Source material: naive CD4+ T cells sorted from blood. Subset of the sample: CD45RA+ positively selected. This clonotype originated in a man younger than 35 in good health. This chain links TRBV10-3 with TRBJ2-7; D could derive from TRBD1 or TRBD2 (5 bases each). The CDR3: CAISESARDDEQYF. CDR3 DNA sequence: TGTGCCATCAGTGAGTCTGCCAGGGACGACGAGCAGTACTTC.